Below are 31 T cell receptor beta chains sequenced from a single sample in a study of graft-versus-host responses after intestinal transplantation. Their cognate antigens are unknown. Produced via immunoSEQ multiplex PCR; TCRdb's table is partial and in-frame only. The sample lists about 130,000 clones; over 85% were seen once. The source material was unstimulated CD4+ T cells sorted from spleen or lymph node cells, sampled before intestinal transplant. The origin of the receptors is a human donor who received an intestinal transplant.

The chain uses TRBV14 and TRBJ1-1; possibly TRBD1 for D (5 bases). V lost 0 bases to trimming and J lost 5 bases, with 7 bases between them. CDR3 length: 13 amino acids. CDR1 is SGHDN, CDR2 FVKESK, per germline. In DNA form, the CDR3 reads TGTGCCAGCAGCCAAGATAGGGGAACTGAAGCTTTCTTT. Encoded protein: CASSQDRGTEAFF.

V gene TRBV11-1 combines with J gene TRBJ1-2; D is ambiguous. CDR1 is SGHAT and CDR2 is FQDESV in the germline V gene (reference sequence). This CDR3 is built from 15 residues. V lost 5 bases, J lost 5 bases, and 18 bases lay in between. The CDR3 DNA is TGTGCCAGCAGCGCCTCTCCGGCGACTGAGTATGGCTACACCTTC. Protein: CASSASPATEYGYTF.

V usage is TRBV7-3 and J usage is TRBJ1-2; D is undetermined. Germline assignment: CDR1 SGHTA and CDR2 FQGTGA. This CDR3 has 17 amino acids. V dropped 4 bases and J dropped 0 bases, with 18 bases sitting between them. Written as DNA, the CDR3 is TGTGCCAGCAGCTCCCCGGGCAGGATGGGAACTAACTATGGCTACACCTTC. Protein sequence: CASSSPGRMGTNYGYTF.

The chain employs TRBV11-3 and TRBJ2-7, with D perhaps matching TRBD1 (7 bases). Germline V gene lookup returns CDR1 SGHNT and CDR2 YENEEA. The CDR3 extends over 18 amino acids. V was clipped by 5 bases and J by 0 bases, with 23 bases between them. In nucleotides, the CDR3 is TGTGCCAGCAGCCAAGGACAGGTGGGGGGAACAAGCTCCTACGAGCAGTACTTC. Protein product: CASSQGQVGGTSSYEQYF.

This clone was found a few times. The chain joins TRBV10-2 to TRBJ2-7; D gene ambiguous. The V end lost 9 bases, the J end lost 1 base, and 19 bases lay between the germline ends. The length of the CDR3 is 15 residues. Germline CDR1 reads WSHSY; CDR2 reads SAAADI. CDR3 amino acids: CASMGVEQTSYEQYF. CDR3 nucleotides: TGCGCCAGTATGGGTGTCGAGCAGACATCCTACGAGCAGTACTTC.

The chain employs TRBV29-1 and TRBJ1-1, with a possible D match to TRBD1 (5 bases). Germline assignment: CDR1 SQVTM and CDR2 ANQGSEA. The CDR3 runs to 12 residues. CDR3 in amino acids: CSGARTNTEAFF. The CDR3 DNA reads as TGCAGTGGGGCACGGACGAACACTGAAGCTTTCTTT. The entire variable domain, with the rest obtained from reference TRBV29-1 and TRBJ1-1, is as follows: SAVISQKPSRDICQRGTSLTIQCQVDSQVTMMFWYRQQPGQSLTLIATANQGSEATYESGFVIDKFPISRPNLTFSTLTVSNMSPEDSSIYLCSGARTNTEAFFGQGTRLTVV.

The J gene is TRBJ1-2, the V gene TRBV6-1; D may be TRBD1 (6 bases). The CDR3 is 10 amino acids. Germline-derived CDR1 and CDR2 are MNHNS and SASEGT. The CDR3 DNA sequence: TGTGCAGGGGGGTTCAGGGGCTACACCTTC. Its protein product is CAGGFRGYTF.

Points on this clone: One end of the junction does not line up with germline, which may come from a read error. This chain connects TRBV6-1 to TRBJ2-3, with D perhaps matching TRBD2 (6 bases). The CDR3 runs to 8 residues. Germline values: CDR1 MNHNS, CDR2 SASEGT. CDR3 DNA: TGTGCCAGAAGGGAGGTCCGTTTT. Its protein product is CARREVRF.

This chain links TRBV11-2 with TRBJ1-2, with D maybe TRBD1 (5 bases). The V end was cut by 1 base, the J end by 1 base, with 13 bases between. The V gene's germline CDR1 is SGHAT and CDR2 FQNNGV. The CDR3 consists of 16 residues. CDR3 DNA: TGTGCCAGCAGCTTAGGCCGGGGGGTCGGTAACTATGGCTACACCTTC. Protein sequence: CASSLGRGVGNYGYTF.

The rearrangement joins TRBV7-3 to TRBJ1-2, with 8 bases lining up with TRBD1. V lost 2 bases to trimming and J lost 6 bases; unmatched junction nucleotides: 2. The CDR3 extends over 13 amino acids. Germline CDR1 SGHTA, CDR2 FQGTGA. CDR3 sequence: CASSLETGDGYTF. CDR3 sequence (DNA): TGTGCCAGCAGCTTAGAGACAGGGGATGGCTACACCTTC.

V gene TRBV2 combines with J gene TRBJ1-4; 8 bases line up with TRBD1. Germline trimming cut 4 bases from V and 4 bases from J; bases unmatched to any gene: 5. The CDR3 is 15 amino acids. Germline V gene sequence: CDR1 SNHLY, CDR2 FYNNEI. The CDR3 sequence is CASSVQGAFNEKLFF. Here the CDR3 DNA reads TGTGCCAGCAGTGTCCAGGGGGCCTTTAATGAAAAACTGTTTTTT.

The CDR3 region has the DNA TGTGCCAGCAGAGAGGGACCTACGCAGTATTTT. It specifies CASREGPTQYF. This chain connects TRBV2 to TRBJ2-3, with D possibly called TRBD1 or TRBD2 (5 bases each). The CDR3 runs to 11 residues. Trimming cost V 6 bases and J 8 bases, with 9 bases left between them. The germline gives CDR1 SNHLY, CDR2 FYNNEI.

This rearrangement joins TRBV19 to TRBJ2-7, with a possible D match to TRBD2 (6 bases). The CDR3 has 13 amino acids. The V gene lost 5 bases and the J gene lost 4 bases, with 12 bases spanning the gap. Germline V gives CDR1 LNHDA, CDR2 SQIVND (reference sequence). CDR3 in amino acids: CASSGGVTYEQYF. In DNA, the CDR3 is TGTGCCAGTAGTGGAGGGGTGACGTACGAGCAGTACTTC.

The chain couples TRBV2 to TRBJ2-2; D unclear. The length of the CDR3 is 16 residues. CDR1 SNHLY and CDR2 FYNNEI come from the germline V gene. V was pared by 2 bases and J by 0 bases, with 10 bases between. DNA for the CDR3: TGTGCCAGCAGTGAATTGGGCAGCTCGAACACCGGGGAGCTGTTTTTT. This gives the protein CASSELGSSNTGELFF.

The V gene is TRBV29-1, the J gene TRBJ2-3; possibly TRBD1 for D (5 bases). V shed 3 bases and J shed 4 bases, with 8 bases lying between them. Germline V lookup: CDR1 SQVTM, CDR2 ANQGSEA. The CDR3 is 12 residues long. CDR3 residues: CSVDAGSDTQYF. The CDR3 DNA is TGCAGCGTTGATGCAGGGTCAGATACGCAGTATTTT.

The chain employs TRBV5-1 and TRBJ1-1; D is uncertain. Per germline, CDR1 SGHRS and CDR2 YFSETQ. The V end was cut by 1 base, the J end by 5 bases, with 12 bases between. The CDR3 is 14 residues long. The CDR3 DNA is TGCGCCAGCAGCTTGAATGGTGGGAGAACTGAAGCTTTCTTT. As protein: CASSLNGGRTEAFF.

This chain links TRBV12-5 with TRBJ2-2; 8 nucleotides agree with TRBD2. Germline CDR1 reads LGHNT; CDR2 reads FRNRAP. This CDR3 has 14 residues. With 5 bases clipped from V and 4 bases from J, the junction kept 3 bases outside the gene matches. CDR3 residues: CASGRGGFTGELFF. The DNA of the CDR3 is TGTGCTAGTGGTCGGGGGGGCTTCACCGGGGAGCTGTTTTTT. Filled out from reference TRBV12-5 and TRBJ2-2, the complete variable domain reads DARVTQTPRHKVTEMGQEVTMRCQPILGHNTVFWYRQTMMQGLELLAYFRNRAPLDDSGMPKDRFSAEMPDATLATLKIQPSEPRDSAVYFCASGRGGFTGELFFGEGSRLTVL.

The chain uses TRBV13 and TRBJ1-1; 7 bases fit TRBD1. Trimming at V came to 4 bases and at J to 1 base, leaving 9 bases not matched to a gene. The CDR3 has 16 residues. Germline CDR1 and CDR2: PRHDT and FYEKMQ (reference sequence). The CDR3 here is CASSSTPQGGNTEAFF. CDR3 nucleotides: TGTGCCAGCAGCTCGACGCCGCAGGGGGGGAACACTGAAGCTTTCTTT. Using reference TRBV13 and TRBJ1-1 for the parts outside the CDR3, the full variable domain is AAGVIQSPRHLIKEKRETATLKCYPIPRHDTVYWYQQGPGQDPQFLISFYEKMQSDKGSIPDRFSAQQFSDYHSELNMSSLELGDSALYFCASSSTPQGGNTEAFFGQGTRLTVV.

In this sample, this clone turned up once. This chain uses TRBV19 with TRBJ2-1; D gene uncertain. Germline V gives CDR1 LNHDA, CDR2 SQIVND (reference sequence). The CDR3 is 13 amino acids. Trimming removed 6 bases at V and 2 bases at J, with 8 bases between. For the CDR3, the DNA is TGTGCCAGTAGGGGGTACACCTACAATGAGCAGTTCTTC. This sequence encodes CASRGYTYNEQFF.

The chain combines TRBV13 with TRBJ1-4; D might be TRBD1 (6 bases). CDR1 and CDR2 from the germline V gene are PRHDT and FYEKMQ (reference sequence). This CDR3 spans 12 amino acids. V gave up 7 bases and J gave up 7 bases, with 10 bases separating them. In DNA, the CDR3 is TGTGCCAGCAAGGGGGTAGGTGAAAAACTGTTTTTT. Its protein product is CASKGVGEKLFF.

The rearrangement links TRBV4-1 to TRBJ2-5; TRBD1 agrees at 7 bases. V was pared by 3 bases and J by 2 bases, with 0 bases of the junction left unmatched. The CDR3 length is 13 residues. CDR1 is MGHRA, CDR2 YSYEKL, per germline. The DNA for the CDR3 is TGCGCCAGCAGCCACAGGGGGCAAGAGACCCAGTACTTC. As protein: CASSHRGQETQYF.

The chain employs TRBV2 and TRBJ1-1, with D perhaps TRBD1 (5 bases). CDR3 length equals 14 residues. Germline CDR1 reads SNHLY; CDR2 reads FYNNEI. Trimming shortened V by 2 bases and J by 3 bases, and 10 bases separated the two germline ends. DNA of the CDR3: TGTGCCAGCAGTGAATGGGGACGGGACACTGAAGCTTTCTTT. This codes for CASSEWGRDTEAFF.

The chain combines TRBV10-3 with TRBJ2-5, with D unresolved. The CDR3 consists of 13 residues. Germline V lookup: CDR1 ENHRY, CDR2 SYGVKD. The germline V and J ends were trimmed by 10 bases and 1 base, with 13 bases remaining between them. In nucleotides, the CDR3 is TGTGCCACGACCTCGTGGGGCCAAGAGACCCAGTACTTC. Protein product: CATTSWGQETQYF.

The chain carries TRBV12-5 and TRBJ2-1; D is ambiguous. Germline assignment: CDR1 LGHNT and CDR2 FRNRAP. CDR3 length equals 14 residues. Trimming took off 6 bases at V and 0 bases at J, with 9 bases between the two ends. This CDR3 reads CASGSTSSYNEQFF. The CDR3 nucleotides are TGTGCTAGTGGCTCGACAAGCTCCTACAATGAGCAGTTCTTC. Complete variable domain (other parts from reference TRBV12-5 and TRBJ2-1): DARVTQTPRHKVTEMGQEVTMRCQPILGHNTVFWYRQTMMQGLELLAYFRNRAPLDDSGMPKDRFSAEMPDATLATLKIQPSEPRDSAVYFCASGSTSSYNEQFFGPGTRLTVL.

J is TRBJ2-1 and V is TRBV6-1, with a tentative D call TRBD1 (6 bases). This CDR3 has 13 amino acids. V lost 5 bases to trimming and J lost 6 bases, with 11 bases between them. Germline assignment: CDR1 MNHNS and CDR2 SASEGT. The CDR3 sequence: CASSSRQVNEQFF. The CDR3 DNA reads as TGTGCCAGCAGTTCCAGACAGGTCAATGAGCAGTTCTTC.

The chain is built from TRBV6-1 and TRBJ2-6, with D uncertain. This CDR3 is 15 amino acids long. The ends were cut back, 7 bases at V and 3 bases at J, with 13 bases in the middle. Germline CDR1 MNHNS, CDR2 SASEGT. CDR3 in amino acids: CASTELRSGANVLTF. Here the CDR3 DNA reads TGTGCCAGCACCGAATTACGAAGTGGGGCCAACGTCCTGACTTTC.

V usage is TRBV11-3 and J usage is TRBJ2-1, with 9 bases lining up with TRBD1. Unmatched junction bases numbered 10, after V lost 5 bases and J lost 8 bases. Germline V gene data show CDR1 as SGHNT and CDR2 as YENEEA. This CDR3 spans 15 amino acids. In nucleotides, the CDR3 is TGTGCCAGCAGCCCGGGACAGGGTAGTTTCGATGAGCAGTTCTTC. Protein product: CASSPGQGSFDEQFF.

The CDR3 loop reads CASSGQNYEKLFF. The CDR3 DNA sequence: TGTGCCAGCTCTGGACAGAATTATGAAAAACTGTTTTTT. The rearrangement joins TRBV2 to TRBJ1-4; weak D call: TRBD1 (6 bases). Germline V gene sequence: CDR1 SNHLY, CDR2 FYNNEI. The V end was cut by 8 bases, the J end by 6 bases, with 13 bases between. The CDR3 length is 13 residues.

The chain combines TRBV9 with TRBJ2-3, with D possibly TRBD1 on 5 matching bases. This CDR3 has 17 residues. The V gene lost 0 bases and the J gene lost 2 bases, with 16 bases spanning the gap. CDR1 is SGDLS and CDR2 is YYNGEE in the germline V gene. The CDR3, as DNA: TGTGCCAGCAGCGTAGCTATCGGACATGCGTTCACAGATACGCAGTATTTT. Protein: CASSVAIGHAFTDTQYF.

The CDR3 DNA is TGCGCCAGCAGTGAAGGACTATACACCGGGGAGCTGTTTTTT. As protein: CASSEGLYTGELFF. V is TRBV10-1 and J is TRBJ2-2; possibly TRBD2 for D (6 bases). The V gene's germline CDR1 is WNHNN and CDR2 SYGVQD (reference sequence). Deletions cut 3 bases from V and 3 bases from J, with 8 bases between. This CDR3 region has 14 residues.

The chain is built from TRBV7-3 and TRBJ2-5; 7 bases agree with TRBD1. There are 15 residues in the CDR3. CDR1 is SGHTA and CDR2 is FQGTGA in the germline V gene. V trimming: 5 bases; J trimming: 7 bases; junction bases outside the gene matches: 13. For the CDR3, the DNA is TGTGCCAGCAGCCCCACCCCGACAGGGACCGGGACCCAGTACTTC. As protein: CASSPTPTGTGTQYF.